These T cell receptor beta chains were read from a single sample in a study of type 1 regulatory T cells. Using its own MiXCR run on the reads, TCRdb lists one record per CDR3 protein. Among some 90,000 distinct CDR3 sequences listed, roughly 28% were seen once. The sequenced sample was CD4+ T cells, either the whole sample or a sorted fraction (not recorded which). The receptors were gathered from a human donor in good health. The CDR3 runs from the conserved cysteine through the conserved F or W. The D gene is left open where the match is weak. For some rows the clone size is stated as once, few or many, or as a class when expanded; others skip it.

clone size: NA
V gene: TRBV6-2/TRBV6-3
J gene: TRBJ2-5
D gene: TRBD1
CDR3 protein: CATRLGTGQETQYF
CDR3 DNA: TGTGCCACCCGCCTAGGGACAGGCCAAGAGACCCAGTACTTC

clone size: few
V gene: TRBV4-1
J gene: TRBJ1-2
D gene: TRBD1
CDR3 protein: CASSQVLQLGQFFYGYTF
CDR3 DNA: TGCGCCAGCAGCCAAGTTCTCCAACTGGGACAGTTTTTCTATGGCTACACCTTC

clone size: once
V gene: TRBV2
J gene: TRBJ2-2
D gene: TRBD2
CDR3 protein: CASSELAANTGELFF
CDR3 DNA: TGTGCCAGCAGTGAACTAGCGGCGAACACCGGGGAGCTGTTTTTT

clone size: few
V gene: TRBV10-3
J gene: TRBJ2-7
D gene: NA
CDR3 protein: CAISAGTHNEQYF
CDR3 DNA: TGTGCCATCAGTGCCGGGACTCACAACGAGCAGTACTTC

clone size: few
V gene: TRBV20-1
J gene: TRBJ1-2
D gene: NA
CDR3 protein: CSASHPGRTMGYTF
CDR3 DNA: TGCAGTGCTAGTCACCCGGGACGCACTATGGGCTACACCTTC

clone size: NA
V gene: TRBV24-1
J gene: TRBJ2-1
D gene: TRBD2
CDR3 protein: CASRGSGSTEQFF
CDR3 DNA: TGTGCCAGCAGGGGTAGCGGGAGCACGGAGCAGTTCTTC

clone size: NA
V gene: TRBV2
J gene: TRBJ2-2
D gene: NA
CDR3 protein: CASSGELAGELFF
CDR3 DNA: TGTGCCAGCAGTGGAGAGCTCGCCGGGGAGCTGTTTTTT

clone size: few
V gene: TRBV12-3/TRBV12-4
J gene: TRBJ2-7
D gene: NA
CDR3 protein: CASSLGWTSNEQYF
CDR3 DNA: TGTGCCAGCAGTTTAGGTTGGACTTCTAACGAGCAGTACTTC

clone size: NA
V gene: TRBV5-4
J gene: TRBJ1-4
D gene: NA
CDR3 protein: CASSDRQGGTNEKLFF
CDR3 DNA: TGTGCCAGCAGTGACCGGCAGGGCGGCACTAATGAAAAACTGTTTTTT

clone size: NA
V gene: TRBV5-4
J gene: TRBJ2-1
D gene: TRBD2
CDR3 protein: CASSPRTSGGGEQFF
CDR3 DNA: TGTGCCAGCAGCCCAAGGACTAGCGGGGGGGGTGAGCAGTTCTTC

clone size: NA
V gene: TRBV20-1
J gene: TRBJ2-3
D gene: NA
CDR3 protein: CSAPGMSGLTDTQYF
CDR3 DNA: TGCAGTGCCCCAGGGATGAGCGGACTGACAGATACGCAGTATTTT

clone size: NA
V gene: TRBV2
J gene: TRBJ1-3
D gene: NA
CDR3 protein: CASSEVTGPENTIYF
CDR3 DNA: TGTGCCAGCAGTGAAGTGACAGGTCCTGAAAACACCATATATTTT

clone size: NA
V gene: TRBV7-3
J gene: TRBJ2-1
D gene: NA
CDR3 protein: CASSLSGRDEQFF
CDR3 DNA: TGTGCCAGCAGCTTATCCGGGAGAGATGAGCAGTTCTTC

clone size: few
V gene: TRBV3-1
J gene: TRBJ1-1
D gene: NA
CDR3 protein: CASSLGGVNTEAFF
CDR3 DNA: TGTGCCAGCAGTCTGGGCGGAGTGAACACTGAAGCTTTCTTT

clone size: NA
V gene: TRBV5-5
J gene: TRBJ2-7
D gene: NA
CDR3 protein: CASSSESSYEQYF
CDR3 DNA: TGTGCCAGCAGCTCCGAGAGCTCCTACGAGCAGTACTTC

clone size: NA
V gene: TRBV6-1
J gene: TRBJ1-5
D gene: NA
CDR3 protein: CASSESLTYSNQPQHF
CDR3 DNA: TGTGCCAGCAGTGAAAGTCTGACCTATAGCAATCAGCCCCAGCATTTT

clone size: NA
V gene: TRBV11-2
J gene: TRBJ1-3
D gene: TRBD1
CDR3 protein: CASSRLTGGLTGNTIYF
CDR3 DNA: TGTGCCAGCAGCCGTCTGACAGGGGGATTAACTGGAAACACCATATATTTT

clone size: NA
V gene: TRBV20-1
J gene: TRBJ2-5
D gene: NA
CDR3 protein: CSARVGETQYF
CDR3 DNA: TGCAGTGCTCGAGTGGGTGAGACCCAGTACTTC

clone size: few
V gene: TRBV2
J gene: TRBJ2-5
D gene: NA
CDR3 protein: CASRSYGQRTQETQYF
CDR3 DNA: TGTGCCAGCAGGTCTTACGGGCAGAGAACCCAAGAGACCCAGTACTTC

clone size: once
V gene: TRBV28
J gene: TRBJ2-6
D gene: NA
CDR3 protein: CASSLSNKGDSGANVLTF
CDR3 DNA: TGTGCCAGCAGTTTATCAAACAAGGGGGACTCTGGGGCCAACGTCCTGACTTTC

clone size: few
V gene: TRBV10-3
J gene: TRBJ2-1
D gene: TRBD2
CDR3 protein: CAISGLAGNNEQFF
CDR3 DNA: TGTGCCATCAGCGGACTAGCGGGAAACAATGAGCAGTTCTTC

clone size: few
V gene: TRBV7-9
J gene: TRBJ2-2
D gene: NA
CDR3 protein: CASSPQWPGQNTGELFF
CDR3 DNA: TGTGCCAGCAGCCCCCAATGGCCGGGCCAGAACACCGGGGAGCTGTTTTTT

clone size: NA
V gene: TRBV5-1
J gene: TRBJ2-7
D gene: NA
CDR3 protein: CASSLAWAGEVQGTYEQYF
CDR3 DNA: TGCGCCAGCAGCTTGGCCTGGGCAGGTGAGGTCCAGGGAACCTACGAGCAGTACTTC

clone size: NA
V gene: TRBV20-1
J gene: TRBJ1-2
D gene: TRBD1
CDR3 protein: CSARPGTGGIGYTF
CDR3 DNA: TGCAGTGCTAGGCCCGGGACAGGGGGCATTGGCTACACCTTC

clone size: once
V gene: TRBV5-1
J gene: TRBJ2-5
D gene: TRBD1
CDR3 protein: CASRAGQEETQYF
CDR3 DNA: TGCGCCAGCAGGGCCGGACAGGAAGAGACCCAGTACTTC

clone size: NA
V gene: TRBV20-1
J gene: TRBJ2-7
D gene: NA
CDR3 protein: CSVLDRGSYEQYF
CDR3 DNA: TGCAGTGTTCTAGACCGGGGTAGCTACGAGCAGTACTTC

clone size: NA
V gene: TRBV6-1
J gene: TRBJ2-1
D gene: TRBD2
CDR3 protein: CASSVSRTSNNEQFF
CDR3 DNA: TGTGCCAGCAGTGTCTCCCGGACTAGCAACAATGAGCAGTTCTTC

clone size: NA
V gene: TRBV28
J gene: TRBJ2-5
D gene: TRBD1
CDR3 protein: CASSQWDRVETQYF
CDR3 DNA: TGTGCCAGCAGTCAATGGGACAGGGTGGAGACCCAGTACTTC

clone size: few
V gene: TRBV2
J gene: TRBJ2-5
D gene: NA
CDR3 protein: CASKRTAQETQYF
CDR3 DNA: TGTGCCAGTAAGCGGACAGCCCAAGAGACCCAGTACTTC

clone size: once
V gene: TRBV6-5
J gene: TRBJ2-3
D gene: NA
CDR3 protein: CASSYSTTPDTQYF
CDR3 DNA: TGTGCCAGCAGTTACTCGACGACCCCAGATACGCAGTATTTT

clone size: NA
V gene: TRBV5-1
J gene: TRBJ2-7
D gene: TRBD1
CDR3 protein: CASSWTGQADNYEQYF
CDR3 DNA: TGCGCCAGCAGCTGGACCGGACAGGCCGACAACTACGAGCAGTACTTC

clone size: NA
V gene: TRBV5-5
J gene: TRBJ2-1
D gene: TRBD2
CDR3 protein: CASSLMREFPNEQFF
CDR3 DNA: TGTGCCAGCAGCTTGATGCGGGAGTTCCCCAATGAGCAGTTCTTC

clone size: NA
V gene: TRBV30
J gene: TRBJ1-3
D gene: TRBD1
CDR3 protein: CAWTPKGAPSGNTIYF
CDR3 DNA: TGTGCCTGGACCCCAAAGGGGGCCCCCTCTGGAAACACCATATATTTT

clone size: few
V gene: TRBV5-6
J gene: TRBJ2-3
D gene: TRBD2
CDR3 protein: CASSLGLAGVFVLTDTQYF
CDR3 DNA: TGTGCCAGCAGCTTGGGACTAGCGGGAGTTTTCGTGCTCACAGATACGCAGTATTTT

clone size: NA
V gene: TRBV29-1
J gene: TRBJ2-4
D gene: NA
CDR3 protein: CSVEVGPDIQYF
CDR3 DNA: TGCAGCGTTGAGGTAGGGCCCGACATTCAGTACTTC

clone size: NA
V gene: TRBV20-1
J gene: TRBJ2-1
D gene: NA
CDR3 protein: CSAFYPGPYNEQFF
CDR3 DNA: TGCAGTGCTTTCTACCCGGGACCTTACAATGAGCAGTTCTTC

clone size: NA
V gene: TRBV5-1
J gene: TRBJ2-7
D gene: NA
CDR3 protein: CASSSSNSYEQYF
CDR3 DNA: TGCGCCAGCAGCTCATCTAACTCCTACGAGCAGTACTTC

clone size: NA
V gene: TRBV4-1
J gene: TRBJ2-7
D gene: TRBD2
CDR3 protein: CASRRTGTSDSYEQYF
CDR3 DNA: TGCGCCAGCAGGCGTACCGGGACTAGCGACTCCTACGAGCAGTACTTC

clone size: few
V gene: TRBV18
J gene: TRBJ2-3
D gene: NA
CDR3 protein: CASSPSLVADTQYF
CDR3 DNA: TGTGCCAGCTCACCGAGCCTAGTGGCAGATACGCAGTATTTT

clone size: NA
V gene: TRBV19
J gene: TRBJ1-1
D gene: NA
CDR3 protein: CASSPPPHLGTEAFF
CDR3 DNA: TGTGCCAGTAGCCCTCCCCCTCATTTGGGCACTGAAGCTTTCTTT

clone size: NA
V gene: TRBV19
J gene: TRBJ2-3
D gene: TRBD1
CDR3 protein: CASSIGTGERTDTQYF
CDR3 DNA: TGTGCCAGTAGTATAGGGACAGGGGAACGCACAGATACGCAGTATTTT

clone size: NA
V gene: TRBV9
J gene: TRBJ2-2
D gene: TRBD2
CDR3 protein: CASSRGGANTGELFF
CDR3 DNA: TGTGCCAGCAGTCGGGGGGGCGCCAACACCGGGGAGCTGTTTTTT

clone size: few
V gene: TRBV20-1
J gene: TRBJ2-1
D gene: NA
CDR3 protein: CSAQIVGGYNEQFF
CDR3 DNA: TGCAGTGCTCAAATTGTCGGGGGATACAATGAGCAGTTCTTC

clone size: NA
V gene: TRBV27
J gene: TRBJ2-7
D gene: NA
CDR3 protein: CASSSSVGGWGYEQYF
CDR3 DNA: TGTGCCAGCAGTTCATCCGTGGGGGGTTGGGGGTACGAGCAGTACTTC

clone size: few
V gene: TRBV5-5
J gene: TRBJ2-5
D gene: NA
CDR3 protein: CASSSLGETQYF
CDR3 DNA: TGTGCCAGCAGCTCCCTCGGAGAGACCCAGTACTTC

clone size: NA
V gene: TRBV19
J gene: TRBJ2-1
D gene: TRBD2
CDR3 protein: CASSMSGREQFF
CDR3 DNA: TGTGCCAGTAGTATGAGCGGGAGGGAGCAGTTCTTC

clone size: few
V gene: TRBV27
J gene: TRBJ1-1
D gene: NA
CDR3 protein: CASSLDLGGRFTEAFF
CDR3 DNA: TGTGCCAGCAGTTTGGATCTGGGGGGCAGGTTCACTGAAGCTTTCTTT

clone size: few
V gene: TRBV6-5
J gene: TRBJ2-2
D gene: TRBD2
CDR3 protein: CASSYLASGRAAATGELFF
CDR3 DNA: TGTGCCAGCAGTTACTTGGCTAGCGGGAGGGCAGCTGCCACCGGGGAGCTGTTTTTT

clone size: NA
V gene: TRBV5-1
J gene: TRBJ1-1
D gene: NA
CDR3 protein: CASMRDGKGEAFF
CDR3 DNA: TGCGCCAGCATGAGGGACGGGAAAGGTGAAGCTTTCTTT

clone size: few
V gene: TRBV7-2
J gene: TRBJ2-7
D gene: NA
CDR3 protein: CASSEPGVNEQYF
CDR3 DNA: TGTGCCAGCTCCGAGCCAGGGGTCAACGAGCAGTACTTC